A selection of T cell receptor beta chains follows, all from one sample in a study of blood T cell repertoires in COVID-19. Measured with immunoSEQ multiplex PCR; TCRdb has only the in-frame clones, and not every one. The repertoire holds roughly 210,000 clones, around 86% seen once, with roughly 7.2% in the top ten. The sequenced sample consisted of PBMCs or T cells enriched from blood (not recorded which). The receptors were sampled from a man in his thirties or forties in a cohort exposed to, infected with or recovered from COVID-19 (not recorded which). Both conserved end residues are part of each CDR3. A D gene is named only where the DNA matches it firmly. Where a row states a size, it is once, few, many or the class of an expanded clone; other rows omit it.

TGTGCCAGCAGACCCAGGACGGGGAATCAGCCCCAGCATTTT	CASRPRTGNQPQHF	NA	NA	TRBJ1-5	TRBV28
TGCGCCAGCAGCCCAACAGCTTACTCTGGAAACACCATATATTTT	CASSPTAYSGNTIYF	NA	many	TRBJ1-3	TRBV5-1
TGCGCCAGCAGCTTGAATATGGGAGAAGAGACCCAGTACTTC	CASSLNMGEETQYF	NA	NA	TRBJ2-5	TRBV5-1
TGTGCCAGCTCACCCGAGGGAGACTCTGGAAACACCATATATTTT	CASSPEGDSGNTIYF	NA	once	TRBJ1-3	TRBV18
TGTGCCAGCAGCTATAATAAAACCGGGACTCGTTTTTACCAAGAGACCCAGTACTTC	CASSYNKTGTRFYQETQYF	NA	NA	TRBJ2-5	TRBV21-1
TGTGCCAGCGCTTTAGCGGACCCCTACGAGCAGTACTTC	CASALADPYEQYF	NA	NA	TRBJ2-7	TRBV27
TGTGCCAGCAGTCGGAGTCCGATTCAGCACCAAGAGACCCAGTACTTC	CASSRSPIQHQETQYF	NA	NA	TRBJ2-5	TRBV27
TGTGCCAGTAGTCCCCCGAGCCAGGGGATCGAGCAGTTCTTC	CASSPPSQGIEQFF	NA	NA	TRBJ2-1	TRBV19
TGTGCCAGCAGCCAGGGACAGGGGAATTCACCCCTCCACTTT	CASSQGQGNSPLHF	TRBD1	NA	TRBJ1-6	TRBV3-1/TRBV3-2
TGTGCCAGCTCACCTCAGAAAGACACTGAAGCTTTCTTT	CASSPQKDTEAFF	NA	NA	TRBJ1-1	TRBV18
TGTGCCAGCAGCCTGGGACAGAACACCGGGGAGCTGTTTTTT	CASSLGQNTGELFF	NA	NA	TRBJ2-2	TRBV5-5
TGTGCCAGCACGGTTAGAAGGGGCCGCAAGACAGATACGCAGTATTTT	CASTVRRGRKTDTQYF	NA	once	TRBJ2-3	TRBV27
TGTGCCAGCAGCTTATTAGCCGTTACCAAAAACATTCAGTACTTC	CASSLLAVTKNIQYF	NA	NA	TRBJ2-4	TRBV7-8
TGTGCCAGCAGTTTAGTGGAGGGGCCTAAACTAGCCAAAAACATTCAGTACTTC	CASSLVEGPKLAKNIQYF	NA	once	TRBJ2-4	TRBV27
TGTGCCAGCTATTCCCCCCGTGGTCGACTGAGCTATGGCTACACCTTC	CASYSPRGRLSYGYTF	NA	NA	TRBJ1-2	TRBV19
TGTGCCAGCAGTTCGCAGGGCTATGGCTACACCTTC	CASSSQGYGYTF	NA	NA	TRBJ1-2	TRBV28
TGTGCCAGCAGTAGCCGTAGGGAGCAAGAGACCCAGTACTTC	CASSSRREQETQYF	NA	NA	TRBJ2-5	TRBV27
TGTGCCAGCAGCGTAGCCGGGGAACCGCTCTATGGCTACACCTTC	CASSVAGEPLYGYTF	NA	NA	TRBJ1-2	TRBV9
TGTGCCAGTAGTCCCAGCCGGACAGGAGGCCCTTATACGCAGTATTTT	CASSPSRTGGPYTQYF	TRBD1	many	TRBJ2-3	TRBV19
TGTGCCAGTAGTATAGATTCAGCGGGGACTAAGAATGAGCAGTTCTTC	CASSIDSAGTKNEQFF	TRBD2	NA	TRBJ2-1	TRBV19
TGTGCCAGCAGCTCCCCAGCAGGGACAGTCTATGGCTACACCTTC	CASSSPAGTVYGYTF	TRBD1	NA	TRBJ1-2	TRBV7-9
TGCGCCAGCGGTTCGGGCCCCCCTACCCGGCTCTACCCAGGGAATTCACCCCTCCACTTT	CASGSGPPTRLYPGNSPLHF	NA	NA	TRBJ1-6	TRBV10-2
TGTGCCAGTAGCTCTCGGACTAGCGGGAACTACAATGAGCAGTTCTTC	CASSSRTSGNYNEQFF	TRBD2	NA	TRBJ2-1	TRBV19
TGCGCCAGCAGCCACAGCGGTCAGGGAGGGTTAGAGACCCAGTACTTC	CASSHSGQGGLETQYF	TRBD2	NA	TRBJ2-5	TRBV4-1
TGTGCCAGCAGCTCCAAAATACGGACAGGGGGCCACGAGCAGTACTTC	CASSSKIRTGGHEQYF	TRBD1	NA	TRBJ2-7	TRBV11-1
TGTGCCAGCAGTTACTCGGAGAACTCTGGAAACACCATATATTTT	CASSYSENSGNTIYF	NA	NA	TRBJ1-3	TRBV6-5
TGTGCCAGCAGTGAGACGGCGGGTAGTGAAAAACTGTTTTTT	CASSETAGSEKLFF	NA	NA	TRBJ1-4	TRBV6-1
TGTGCCAGCGTAGCCTCCAGTAACTTCTACGAGCAGTACTTC	CASVASSNFYEQYF	NA	NA	TRBJ2-7	TRBV18
TGTGCCAGCAGGGACAGGGGGCTTAGCAATCAGCCCCAGCATTTT	CASRDRGLSNQPQHF	TRBD1	NA	TRBJ1-5	TRBV2
TGCGCCAGCAGCCCCGTAGCGAACACCGGGGAGCTGTTTTTT	CASSPVANTGELFF	NA	NA	TRBJ2-2	TRBV10-1
TGTGCCAGCAGTTTAGTAAAAGGGGTGGCTGGCTACACCTTC	CASSLVKGVAGYTF	NA	once	TRBJ1-2	TRBV28
TGCGCCAGCAGCCATCCCAGCGGGACAGGGGTGCGCGAGCAGTACTTC	CASSHPSGTGVREQYF	TRBD1	NA	TRBJ2-7	TRBV4-1
TGTGCCAGCAGCCCTCTATCCCCGCCAGGGTCAGGGCACGAGCAGTACTTC	CASSPLSPPGSGHEQYF	NA	once	TRBJ2-7	TRBV4-2
TGTGCCAGCAGCCAGGACAGAAATAATGAAAAACTGTTTTTT	CASSQDRNNEKLFF	NA	NA	TRBJ1-4	TRBV3-1/TRBV3-2
TGTGCCAGTAGTATACGAGGCCTACTTCCGCGGCGGGACAGTGGCAATGAAAAACTGTTTTTT	CASSIRGLLPRRDSGNEKLFF	TRBD1	NA	TRBJ1-4	TRBV19
TGTGCCAGCAGTGCCCTACAGGGGAAGAGTGTAGAAGCTTTCTTT	CASSALQGKSVEAFF	TRBD1	NA	TRBJ1-1	TRBV27
TGTGCCAGCAGTTTATCCAGACTAGCGGGGGACTACGAGCAGTACTTC	CASSLSRLAGDYEQYF	TRBD2	NA	TRBJ2-7	TRBV27
TGCAGCGTCGCGGGAAAGAACACCGGGGAGCTGTTTTTT	CSVAGKNTGELFF	NA	NA	TRBJ2-2	TRBV29-1
TGCGCCAGCAGCTTGCCTAGCGGCACAGATACGCAGTATTTT	CASSLPSGTDTQYF	NA	NA	TRBJ2-3	TRBV5-1
TGTGCCAGCAGCTTGTCCCGGGGGGCCTACCAAGAGACCCAGTACTTC	CASSLSRGAYQETQYF	NA	NA	TRBJ2-5	TRBV5-4
TGTGCCACCAGTGATTTTGAGAGGACCGGGGAGCTGTTTTTT	CATSDFERTGELFF	NA	NA	TRBJ2-2	TRBV24-1
TGCGCCAGCAGTGAGCGCCGGGACAGGGTTTCACCCCTCCACTTT	CASSERRDRVSPLHF	TRBD1	NA	TRBJ1-6	TRBV10-1
TGTGCCGTAGGACTAGCGGGAGAGGGGACCCAGTACTTC	CAVGLAGEGTQYF	TRBD2	NA	TRBJ2-5	TRBV27
TGTGCCAGCAGCTCCCCGAGGACAGCCCTTGAGAATGGTGAGCAGTTCTTC	CASSSPRTALENGEQFF	NA	NA	TRBJ2-1	TRBV5-5
TGTGCCAGTAGTATCGTACAGCAGAACTATGGCTACACCTTC	CASSIVQQNYGYTF	NA	NA	TRBJ1-2	TRBV19
TGTGCCAGCAGAGATAGCGGGGGATCCAATGAGCAGTTCTTC	CASRDSGGSNEQFF	TRBD2	NA	TRBJ2-1	TRBV5-4
TGCAGCGGCAGGGCTGGAAACACCATATATTTT	CSGRAGNTIYF	NA	few	TRBJ1-3	TRBV29-1
TGTGCCAGCAGCCAAGCTAGGGGGTCTTACGAGCAGTACTTC	CASSQARGSYEQYF	NA	NA	TRBJ2-7	TRBV3-1/TRBV3-2
TGTGCCAGCACCCGGTTCGGGACTAACACCGGGGAGCTGTTTTTT	CASTRFGTNTGELFF	NA	NA	TRBJ2-2	TRBV5-8
TGTGCCAGCTCACCTAGGGGGACTAGCGGATTCTACGAGCAGTACTTC	CASSPRGTSGFYEQYF	TRBD2	NA	TRBJ2-7	TRBV18
TGTGCCACCCACCAGGGCACCGGGGAGCTGTTTTTT	CATHQGTGELFF	NA	few	TRBJ2-2	TRBV6-5
TGTGCCAGCAGTGAAAGGGGGTCCTATGGCTACACCTTC	CASSERGSYGYTF	NA	many	TRBJ1-2	TRBV6-1
TGTGCCAGCAGCCAGAGACAGGGGGCCTCCCCCCCCCAGTACTTC	CASSQRQGASPPQYF	TRBD1	NA	TRBJ2-5	TRBV7-4
TGTGCCAGCAGTTACTTGTTGTCTCCTCGGACTAACGGGAACTACGAGCAGTTCTTC	CASSYLLSPRTNGNYEQFF	NA	NA	TRBJ2-1	TRBV28
TGTGCCAGTAGTGATAGCGGGAGAAGGAACGAGCAGTACTTC	CASSDSGRRNEQYF	TRBD2	NA	TRBJ2-7	TRBV19
TGTGCCAGCAGCTTGGGGGGACTAGCGGGTTACAATGAGCAGTTCTTC	CASSLGGLAGYNEQFF	TRBD2	NA	TRBJ2-1	TRBV11-1
TGTGCCAGCAGGGGACAGGGCGCCTACGAGCAGTACTTC	CASRGQGAYEQYF	TRBD1	NA	TRBJ2-7	TRBV6-5
TGTGCCAGCAGCTTAGAGGGCGGGAGTAGCACAGATACGCAGTATTTT	CASSLEGGSSTDTQYF	TRBD2	NA	TRBJ2-3	TRBV7-9
TGTGCCAGCAGCCAAGATAGCGGCATCGACTATGGCTACACCTTC	CASSQDSGIDYGYTF	NA	NA	TRBJ1-2	TRBV3-1/TRBV3-2
TGTGCCAGTAGTTTCCGGACCAGCGGGAGAACATACGAGCAGTACTTC	CASSFRTSGRTYEQYF	TRBD2	once	TRBJ2-7	TRBV28